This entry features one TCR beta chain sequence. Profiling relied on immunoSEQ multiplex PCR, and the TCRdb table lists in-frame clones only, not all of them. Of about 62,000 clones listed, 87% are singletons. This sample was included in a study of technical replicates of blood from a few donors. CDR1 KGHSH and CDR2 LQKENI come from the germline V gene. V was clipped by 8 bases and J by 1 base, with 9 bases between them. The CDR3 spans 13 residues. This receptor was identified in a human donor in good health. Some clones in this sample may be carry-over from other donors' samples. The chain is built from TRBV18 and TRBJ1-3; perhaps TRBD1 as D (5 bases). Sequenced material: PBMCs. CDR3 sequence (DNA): TGTGCCAGCAGGCAGGGTTCTGGAAACACCATATATTTT. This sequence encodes CASRQGSGNTIYF. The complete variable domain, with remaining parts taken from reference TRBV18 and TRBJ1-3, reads NAGVMQNPRHLVRRRGQEARLRCSPMKGHSHVYWYRQLPEEGLKFMVYLQKENIIDESGMPKERFSAEFPKEGPSILRIQQVVRGDSAAYFCASRQGSGNTIYFGEGSWLTVV.